Listed below are T cell receptor beta chains from one sample, sequenced in a study of cytomegalovirus exposure and HLA in healthy donors. Some clones are missing from TCRdb's copy, which holds only in-frame ones; the method was immunoSEQ multiplex PCR. The data hold approximately 70,000 clones, with about 95% observed a single time. What was sequenced was PBMCs. Source of these receptors: a woman between 18 and 29 years old in good health and CMV-seronegative. CDR3s include the opening cysteine and the closing phenylalanine or tryptophan. D genes are given only for firm matches. Clone size, where shown, is once, few, many, or a class for clones that have expanded.

CDR3 DNA: TGTGCCAGCAGGCTAGGGACAGACTACTACGAGCAGTACTTC; CDR3 protein: CASRLGTDYYEQYF; D gene: TRBD1; J gene: TRBJ2-7; clone size: once; V gene: TRBV6-1
CDR3 DNA: TGTGCCAGCAGTGAAGAAGCGGGGGGCACAGATACGCAGTATTTT; CDR3 protein: CASSEEAGGTDTQYF; D gene: TRBD2; J gene: TRBJ2-3; clone size: NA; V gene: TRBV6-1
CDR3 DNA: TGTGCCTGGAACCGGCAGCGATCTTACGAGCAGTACTTC; CDR3 protein: CAWNRQRSYEQYF; D gene: NA; J gene: TRBJ2-7; clone size: NA; V gene: TRBV30
CDR3 DNA: TGTGCCACCAGCAGAGTCGGGACAGGGTACAATGAGCAGTTCTTC; CDR3 protein: CATSRVGTGYNEQFF; D gene: TRBD1; J gene: TRBJ2-1; clone size: NA; V gene: TRBV15
CDR3 DNA: TGTGCCAGCAGCTTGGGACTAGCGGGAGTAGCCTACAATGAGCAGTTCTTC; CDR3 protein: CASSLGLAGVAYNEQFF; D gene: TRBD2; J gene: TRBJ2-1; clone size: NA; V gene: TRBV5-6
CDR3 DNA: TGTGCCAGCAGCCAAGGGGTCAGGGTGGATGGCTACACCTTC; CDR3 protein: CASSQGVRVDGYTF; D gene: NA; J gene: TRBJ1-2; clone size: NA; V gene: TRBV14
CDR3 DNA: TGTGCCAGCAGTCCCGGCGGGGACAGAGAACACACTGAAGCTTTCTTT; CDR3 protein: CASSPGGDREHTEAFF; D gene: TRBD1; J gene: TRBJ1-1; clone size: NA; V gene: TRBV27
CDR3 DNA: TGTGCCAGTAACAACAGGGACCCTTTATCAGCTGGGGCCAACGTCCTGACTTTC; CDR3 protein: CASNNRDPLSAGANVLTF; D gene: NA; J gene: TRBJ2-6; clone size: NA; V gene: TRBV19
CDR3 DNA: TGTGCCAGCAGCTTAAGGCTCGTTGGGAACACTGAAGCTTTCTTT; CDR3 protein: CASSLRLVGNTEAFF; D gene: NA; J gene: TRBJ1-1; clone size: NA; V gene: TRBV7-3
CDR3 DNA: TGTGCCACCAGCAGACAATCTGGGGGCGGGGGGATCCAAGAGACCCAGTACTTC; CDR3 protein: CATSRQSGGGGIQETQYF; D gene: TRBD2; J gene: TRBJ2-5; clone size: NA; V gene: TRBV15
CDR3 DNA: TGTGCCAGCAGCTCAGCCCCGGGACAGATCTATGGCTACACCTTC; CDR3 protein: CASSSAPGQIYGYTF; D gene: TRBD1; J gene: TRBJ1-2; clone size: NA; V gene: TRBV13
CDR3 DNA: TGTGCCAGCAGCGTAGTAGGGGTGGGGACCGGGGAGCTGTTTTTT; CDR3 protein: CASSVVGVGTGELFF; D gene: NA; J gene: TRBJ2-2; clone size: NA; V gene: TRBV9
CDR3 DNA: TGTGCCAGCAGCCAAGACAAAAACTATGGCTACACCTTC; CDR3 protein: CASSQDKNYGYTF; D gene: NA; J gene: TRBJ1-2; clone size: NA; V gene: TRBV14
CDR3 DNA: TGCAGTGCTAGAGCCGACACTGAAGCTTTCTTT; CDR3 protein: CSARADTEAFF; D gene: NA; J gene: TRBJ1-1; clone size: NA; V gene: TRBV20-1
CDR3 DNA: TGTGCCAGCTCTGGAGACGAGGCCAGCGCTGAAGCTTTCTTT; CDR3 protein: CASSGDEASAEAFF; D gene: NA; J gene: TRBJ1-1; clone size: few; V gene: TRBV7-9
CDR3 DNA: TGTGCCAGCAGTCCGGCCTTGGGGGGTACCTACAATGAGCAGTTCTTC; CDR3 protein: CASSPALGGTYNEQFF; D gene: NA; J gene: TRBJ2-1; clone size: NA; V gene: TRBV27
CDR3 DNA: TGCAGCGTTTCAGGGGGCTACAATGAGCAGTTCTTC; CDR3 protein: CSVSGGYNEQFF; D gene: TRBD1; J gene: TRBJ2-1; clone size: NA; V gene: TRBV29-1
CDR3 DNA: TGTGCCAGTACCCCCACAGGCGAATTTTATGAAAAACTGTTTTTT; CDR3 protein: CASTPTGEFYEKLFF; D gene: NA; J gene: TRBJ1-4; clone size: NA; V gene: TRBV19
CDR3 DNA: TGTGCCAGCAGCGTTCTGGCGAGGGAGACCCAGTACTTC; CDR3 protein: CASSVLARETQYF; D gene: NA; J gene: TRBJ2-5; clone size: NA; V gene: TRBV14
CDR3 DNA: TGTGCCGCCGGCAGGGGGTCCTCTGGGGCCAACGTCCTGACTTTC; CDR3 protein: CAAGRGSSGANVLTF; D gene: TRBD1; J gene: TRBJ2-6; clone size: NA; V gene: TRBV6-1
CDR3 DNA: TGTGCCAGCAGGAGGACAGCATACAATGAGCAGTTCTTC; CDR3 protein: CASRRTAYNEQFF; D gene: NA; J gene: TRBJ2-1; clone size: few; V gene: TRBV25-1
CDR3 DNA: TGCGCCAGCAGCCGAAGTGCGGGGGGCATGGAGACCCAGTACTTC; CDR3 protein: CASSRSAGGMETQYF; D gene: TRBD2; J gene: TRBJ2-5; clone size: NA; V gene: TRBV4-3
CDR3 DNA: TGTGCCAGCAGTGCGAACAGGGTTTCTGAAGCTTTCTTT; CDR3 protein: CASSANRVSEAFF; D gene: NA; J gene: TRBJ1-1; clone size: NA; V gene: TRBV6-4
CDR3 DNA: TGTGCCACCAGCAGAGGAGTACAAGAGACCCAGTACTTC; CDR3 protein: CATSRGVQETQYF; D gene: NA; J gene: TRBJ2-5; clone size: NA; V gene: TRBV15
CDR3 DNA: TGCGCCAGCGGTACAGGGGGCTACACCTTC; CDR3 protein: CASGTGGYTF; D gene: NA; J gene: TRBJ1-2; clone size: NA; V gene: TRBV10-2
CDR3 DNA: TGCGCCAGCACTAAGCGGGAGAAGAATGAGCAGTTCTTC; CDR3 protein: CASTKREKNEQFF; D gene: TRBD2; J gene: TRBJ2-1; clone size: NA; V gene: TRBV10-2
CDR3 DNA: TGTGCCAGCAGTTCGGGACAGGGAAATTCACCCCTCCACTTT; CDR3 protein: CASSSGQGNSPLHF; D gene: TRBD1; J gene: TRBJ1-6; clone size: NA; V gene: TRBV27
CDR3 DNA: TGTGCCAGCAGTTTTAGCGGGGGGGCCTACAATGAGCAGTTCTTC; CDR3 protein: CASSFSGGAYNEQFF; D gene: TRBD2; J gene: TRBJ2-1; clone size: NA; V gene: TRBV5-4
CDR3 DNA: TGCAGCGTTGGGGTTAGCGGGAGAGCTACCGGGGAGCTGTTTTTT; CDR3 protein: CSVGVSGRATGELFF; D gene: TRBD2; J gene: TRBJ2-2; clone size: NA; V gene: TRBV29-1
CDR3 DNA: TGTGCCAGCAGGGCTAGTATTGTTGAGCAGTTCTTC; CDR3 protein: CASRASIVEQFF; D gene: NA; J gene: TRBJ2-1; clone size: NA; V gene: TRBV2
CDR3 DNA: TGTGCCAGTAGACAAGGACAATGCGGCTGGGAGACCCAGTACTTC; CDR3 protein: CASRQGQCGWETQYF; D gene: NA; J gene: TRBJ2-5; clone size: NA; V gene: TRBV21-1
CDR3 DNA: TGTGCCAGCAGCTTTTCAGGCTGGCTTCTGGGCTACACCTTC; CDR3 protein: CASSFSGWLLGYTF; D gene: NA; J gene: TRBJ1-2; clone size: once; V gene: TRBV5-4
CDR3 DNA: TGCGCCAGCAGCTTGGGGCTAGCGGACTACAATGAGCAGTTCTTC; CDR3 protein: CASSLGLADYNEQFF; D gene: TRBD2; J gene: TRBJ2-1; clone size: NA; V gene: TRBV5-1
CDR3 DNA: TGTGCCAGCAGCGTTAGCTCTGGGGCCAACGTCCTGACTTTC; CDR3 protein: CASSVSSGANVLTF; D gene: NA; J gene: TRBJ2-6; clone size: NA; V gene: TRBV9
CDR3 DNA: TGTGCCAGCAGTTACCTTACAGGGTACAATTCACCCCTCCACTTT; CDR3 protein: CASSYLTGYNSPLHF; D gene: NA; J gene: TRBJ1-6; clone size: NA; V gene: TRBV6-5
CDR3 DNA: TGTGCCAGCGGTAGGGGCCACGAGCAGTACTTC; CDR3 protein: CASGRGHEQYF; D gene: NA; J gene: TRBJ2-7; clone size: few; V gene: TRBV6-6
CDR3 DNA: TGTGCCAGCAGCCAAGAACGGGGAAGCAATCAGCCCCAGCATTTT; CDR3 protein: CASSQERGSNQPQHF; D gene: NA; J gene: TRBJ1-5; clone size: NA; V gene: TRBV4-2
CDR3 DNA: TGTGCCAGCAGCTTGACTAGCGGGAGGCCATCCGGGCGACAGTTCTTC; CDR3 protein: CASSLTSGRPSGRQFF; D gene: TRBD2; J gene: TRBJ2-1; clone size: NA; V gene: TRBV11-3
CDR3 DNA: TGCGCCAGCAGCCCGGGGACAGAGAACACTGAAGCTTTCTTT; CDR3 protein: CASSPGTENTEAFF; D gene: TRBD1; J gene: TRBJ1-1; clone size: NA; V gene: TRBV5-1
CDR3 DNA: TGTGCCAGCTCACCGGAGGGACTGCGTGGCTACACCTTC; CDR3 protein: CASSPEGLRGYTF; D gene: NA; J gene: TRBJ1-2; clone size: once; V gene: TRBV18
CDR3 DNA: TGTGCCAGCAGCTTAGCGTTGGGACAGGGAAACACTGAAGCTTTCTTT; CDR3 protein: CASSLALGQGNTEAFF; D gene: TRBD1; J gene: TRBJ1-1; clone size: NA; V gene: TRBV7-8
CDR3 DNA: TGTGCCAGCAGGCTAGCGGGAAACTACAATGAGCAGTTCTTC; CDR3 protein: CASRLAGNYNEQFF; D gene: TRBD2; J gene: TRBJ2-1; clone size: NA; V gene: TRBV27
CDR3 DNA: TGTGCCAGCAGCCTCGGGACTAGCGTTTTCGAGCAGTACTTC; CDR3 protein: CASSLGTSVFEQYF; D gene: TRBD2; J gene: TRBJ2-7; clone size: NA; V gene: TRBV5-6
CDR3 DNA: TGCGCCAGCAGCAGGGGCCGCCTCTATGACGAGCAGTACTTC; CDR3 protein: CASSRGRLYDEQYF; D gene: NA; J gene: TRBJ2-7; clone size: once; V gene: TRBV4-1
CDR3 DNA: TGTGCCAGCAGTCGAGCGGGAGGGCCCTACGAGCAGTACTTC; CDR3 protein: CASSRAGGPYEQYF; D gene: TRBD2; J gene: TRBJ2-7; clone size: NA; V gene: TRBV28